This T cell receptor (beta chain) emerged from a study of early T cells in non-severe SARS-CoV-2 infection. About the research overall: Sequencing of bulk RNA from unsorted whole blood was done, without chain pairing.

Study results and limitations: Missing private and CD4 specificities, VDJdb matching favored anti-spike CD8 responses.

Only a few counts were recorded for this clonotype. The antigen remains unidentified. The library protocol tagged individual cDNA molecules with unique molecular identifiers. One entry per CDR3 protein results from TCRdb running MiXCR on the 5' RACE reads. Among 60,000 to 75,000 distinct CDR3 sequences listed, over 10% were seen once. This sequence was found in an adult who was a healthcare worker with PCR-confirmed SARS-CoV-2 infection or an uninfected control (not recorded which). The specimen comprised whole blood, sampled at baseline.

CDR3 sequence: CSVKQGISYNEQFF. For the CDR3, the DNA is TGCAGCGTGAAACAGGGAATCTCCTACAATGAGCAGTTCTTC. The rearrangement uses TRBV29-1 and TRBJ2-1, with D possibly TRBD1 on 6 matching bases. Germline V gives CDR1 SQVTM, CDR2 ANQGSEA. The CDR3 has 14 amino acids. The V end was cut by 6 bases, the J end by 0 bases, with 12 bases between.